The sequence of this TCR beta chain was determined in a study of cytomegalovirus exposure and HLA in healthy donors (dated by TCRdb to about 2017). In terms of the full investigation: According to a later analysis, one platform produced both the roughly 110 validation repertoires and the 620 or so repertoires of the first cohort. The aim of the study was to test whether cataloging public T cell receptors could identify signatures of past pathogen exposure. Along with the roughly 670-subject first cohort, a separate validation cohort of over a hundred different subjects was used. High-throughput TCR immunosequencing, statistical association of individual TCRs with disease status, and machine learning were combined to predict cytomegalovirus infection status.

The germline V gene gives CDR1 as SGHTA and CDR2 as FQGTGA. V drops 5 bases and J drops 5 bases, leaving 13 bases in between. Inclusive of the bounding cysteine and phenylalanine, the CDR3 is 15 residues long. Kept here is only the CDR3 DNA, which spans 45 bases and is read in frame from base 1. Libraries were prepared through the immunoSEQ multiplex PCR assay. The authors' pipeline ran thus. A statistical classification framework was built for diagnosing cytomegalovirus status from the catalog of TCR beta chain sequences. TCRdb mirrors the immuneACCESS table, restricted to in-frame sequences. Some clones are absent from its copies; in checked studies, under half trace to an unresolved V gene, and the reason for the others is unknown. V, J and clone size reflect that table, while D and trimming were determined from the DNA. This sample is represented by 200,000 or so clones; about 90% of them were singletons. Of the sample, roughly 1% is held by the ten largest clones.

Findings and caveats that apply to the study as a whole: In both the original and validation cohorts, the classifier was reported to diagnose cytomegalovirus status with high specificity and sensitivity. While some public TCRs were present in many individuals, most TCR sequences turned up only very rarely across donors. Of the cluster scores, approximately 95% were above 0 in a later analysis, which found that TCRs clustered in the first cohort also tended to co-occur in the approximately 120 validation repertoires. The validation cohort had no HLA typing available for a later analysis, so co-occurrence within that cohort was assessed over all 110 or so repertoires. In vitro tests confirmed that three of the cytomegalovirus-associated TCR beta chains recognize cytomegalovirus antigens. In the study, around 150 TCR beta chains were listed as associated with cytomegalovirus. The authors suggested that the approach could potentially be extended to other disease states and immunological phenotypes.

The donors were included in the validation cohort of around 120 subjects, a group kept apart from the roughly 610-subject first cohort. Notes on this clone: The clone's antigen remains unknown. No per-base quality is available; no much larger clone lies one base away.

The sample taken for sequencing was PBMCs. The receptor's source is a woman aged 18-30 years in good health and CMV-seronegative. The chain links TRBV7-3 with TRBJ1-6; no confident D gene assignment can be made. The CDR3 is CASSLIGIDNSPLHF. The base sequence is TGTGCCAGCAGCCTCATCGGGATAGATAATTCACCCCTCCACTTT. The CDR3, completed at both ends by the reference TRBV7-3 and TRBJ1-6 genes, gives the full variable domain GAGVSQTPSNKVTEKGKYVELRCDPISGHTALYWYRQSLGQGPEFLIYFQGTGAADDSGLPNDRFFAVRPEGSVSTLKIQRTERGDSAVYLCASSLIGIDNSPLHFGNGTRLTVT.